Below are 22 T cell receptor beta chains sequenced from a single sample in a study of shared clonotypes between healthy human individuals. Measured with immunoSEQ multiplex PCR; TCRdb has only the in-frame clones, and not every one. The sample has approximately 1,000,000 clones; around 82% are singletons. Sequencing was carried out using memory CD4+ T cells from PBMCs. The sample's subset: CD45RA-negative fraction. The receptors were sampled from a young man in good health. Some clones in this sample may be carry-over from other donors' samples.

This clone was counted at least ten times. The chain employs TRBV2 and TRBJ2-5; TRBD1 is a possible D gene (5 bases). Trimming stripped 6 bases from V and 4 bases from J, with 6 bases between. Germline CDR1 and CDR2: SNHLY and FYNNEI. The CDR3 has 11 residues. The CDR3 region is CASSDRETQYF. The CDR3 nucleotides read TGTGCCAGCAGCGACAGAGAGACCCAGTACTTC.

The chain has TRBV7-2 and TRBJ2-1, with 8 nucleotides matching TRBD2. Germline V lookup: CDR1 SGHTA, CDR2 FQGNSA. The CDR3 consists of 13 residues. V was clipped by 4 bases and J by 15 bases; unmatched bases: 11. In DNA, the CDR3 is TGTGCCAGCAGCTCCCCGGGGAGCGGGAGATGGTTCTTC. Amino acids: CASSSPGSGRWFF.

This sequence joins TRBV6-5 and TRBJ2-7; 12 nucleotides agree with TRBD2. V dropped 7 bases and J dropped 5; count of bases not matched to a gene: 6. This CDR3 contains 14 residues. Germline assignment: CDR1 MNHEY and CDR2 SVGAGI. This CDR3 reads CASMLAGGSNEQYF. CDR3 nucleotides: TGTGCCAGCATGCTAGCGGGAGGGTCGAACGAGCAGTACTTC.

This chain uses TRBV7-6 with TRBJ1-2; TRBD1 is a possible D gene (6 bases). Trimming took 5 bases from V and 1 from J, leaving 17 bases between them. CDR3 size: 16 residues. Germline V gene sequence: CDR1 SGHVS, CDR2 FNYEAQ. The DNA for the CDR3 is TGTGCCAGCAGCCCGGAGTCGGACAGACTTAACTATGGCTACACCTTC. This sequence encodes CASSPESDRLNYGYTF.

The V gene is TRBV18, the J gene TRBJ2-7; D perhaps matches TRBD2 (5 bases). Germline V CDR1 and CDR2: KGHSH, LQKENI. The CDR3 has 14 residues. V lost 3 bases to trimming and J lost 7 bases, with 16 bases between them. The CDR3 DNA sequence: TGTGCCAGCTCACCGAGAGCTGACCCGGGGGAGCAGTACTTC. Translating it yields CASSPRADPGEQYF.

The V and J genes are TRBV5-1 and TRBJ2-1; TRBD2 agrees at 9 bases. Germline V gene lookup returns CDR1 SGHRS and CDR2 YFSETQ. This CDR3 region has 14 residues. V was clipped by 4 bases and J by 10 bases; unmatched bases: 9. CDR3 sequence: CASSGTSSPGEQFF. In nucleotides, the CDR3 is TGCGCCAGCAGCGGGACTAGCTCCCCCGGGGAGCAGTTCTTC.

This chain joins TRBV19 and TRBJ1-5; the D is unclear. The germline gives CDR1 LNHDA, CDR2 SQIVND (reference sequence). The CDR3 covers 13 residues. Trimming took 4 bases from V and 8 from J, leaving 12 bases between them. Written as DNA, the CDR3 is TGTGCCAGTAGTAGGTCCCGGGTGGAGCCCCAGCATTTT. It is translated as CASSRSRVEPQHF. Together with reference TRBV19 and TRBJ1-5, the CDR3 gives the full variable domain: DGGITQSPKYLFRKEGQNVTLSCEQNLNHDAMYWYRQDPGQGLRLIYYSQIVNDFQKGDIAEGYSVSREKKESFPLTVTSAQKNPTAFYLCASSRSRVEPQHFGDGTRLSIL.

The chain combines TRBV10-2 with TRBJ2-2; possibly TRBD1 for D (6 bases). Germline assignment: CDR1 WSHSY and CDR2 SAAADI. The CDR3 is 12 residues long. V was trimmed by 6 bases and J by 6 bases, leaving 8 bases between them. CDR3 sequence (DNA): TGCGCCAGCAGGGACAGTCCCGGGGAGCTGTTTTTT. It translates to CASRDSPGELFF.

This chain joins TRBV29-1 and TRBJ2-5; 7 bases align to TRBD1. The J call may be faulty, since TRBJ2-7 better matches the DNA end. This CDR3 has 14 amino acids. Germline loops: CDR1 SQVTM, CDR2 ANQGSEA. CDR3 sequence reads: CSVSGGRTSYEQYF. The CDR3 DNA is TGCAGCGTCTCAGGGGGTAGAACGTCCTACGAGCAGTACTTC.

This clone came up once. The CDR3 DNA reads as TGCGCCAGCAGCTTGGCGGGGGACAGGTGGGAGACTGAAGCTTTCTTT. Protein: CASSLAGDRWETEAFF. The J gene is TRBJ1-1, the V gene TRBV5-1, with 8 bases identical to TRBD1. The ends lost 0 bases at V and 5 bases at J; junction bases unmatched: 9. Per the germline V gene, CDR1 is SGHRS and CDR2 is YFSETQ. This CDR3 has 16 amino acids.

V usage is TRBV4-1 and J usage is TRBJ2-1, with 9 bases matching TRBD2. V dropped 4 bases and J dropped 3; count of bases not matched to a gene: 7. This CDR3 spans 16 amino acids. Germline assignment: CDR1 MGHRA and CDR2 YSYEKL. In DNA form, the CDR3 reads TGCGCCAGCAGCCTAATTAGCGGGAGAAGCTACAATGAGCAGTTCTTC. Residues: CASSLISGRSYNEQFF.

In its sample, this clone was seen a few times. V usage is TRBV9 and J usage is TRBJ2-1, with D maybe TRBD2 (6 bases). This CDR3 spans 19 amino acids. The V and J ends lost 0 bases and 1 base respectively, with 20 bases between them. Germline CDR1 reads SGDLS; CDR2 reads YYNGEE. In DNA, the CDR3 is TGTGCCAGCAGCGTAGCATCGTGGGGGGACGTCCGGTCCTACAATGAGCAGTTCTTC. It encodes CASSVASWGDVRSYNEQFF.

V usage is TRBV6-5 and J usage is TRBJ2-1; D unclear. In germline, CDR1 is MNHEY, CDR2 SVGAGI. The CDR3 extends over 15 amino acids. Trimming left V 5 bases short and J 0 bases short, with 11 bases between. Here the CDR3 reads CASSPDWSSYNEQFF. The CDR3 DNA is TGTGCCAGCAGTCCCGACTGGAGCTCCTACAATGAGCAGTTCTTC.

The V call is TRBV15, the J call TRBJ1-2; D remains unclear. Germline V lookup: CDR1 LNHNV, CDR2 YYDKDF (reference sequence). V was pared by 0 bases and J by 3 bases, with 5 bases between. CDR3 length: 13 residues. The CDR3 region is CATSRDSYYGYTF. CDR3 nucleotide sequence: TGTGCCACCAGCAGAGACAGCTACTATGGCTACACCTTC.

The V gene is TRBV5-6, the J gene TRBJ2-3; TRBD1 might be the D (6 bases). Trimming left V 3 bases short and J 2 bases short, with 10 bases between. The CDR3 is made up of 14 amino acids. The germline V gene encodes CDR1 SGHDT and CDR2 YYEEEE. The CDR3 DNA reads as TGTGCCAGCAGCTGGGGGCTACTCACAGATACGCAGTATTTT. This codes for CASSWGLLTDTQYF.

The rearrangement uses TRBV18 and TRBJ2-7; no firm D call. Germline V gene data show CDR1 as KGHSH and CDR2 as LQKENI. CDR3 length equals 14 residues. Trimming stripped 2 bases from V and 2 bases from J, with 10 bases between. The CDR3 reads CASSPVITTYEQYF. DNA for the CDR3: TGTGCCAGCTCACCAGTCATCACTACCTACGAGCAGTACTTC.

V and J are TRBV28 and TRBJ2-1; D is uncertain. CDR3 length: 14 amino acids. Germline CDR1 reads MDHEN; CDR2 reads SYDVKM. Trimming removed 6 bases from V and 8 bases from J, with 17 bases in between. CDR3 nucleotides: TGTGCCAGCAGCCCACATTATAAGGGTCATGAGCAGTTCTTC. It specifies CASSPHYKGHEQFF. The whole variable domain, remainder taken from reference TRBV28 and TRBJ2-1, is DVKVTQSSRYLVKRTGEKVFLECVQDMDHENMFWYRQDPGLGLRLIYFSYDVKMKEKGDIPEGYSVSREKKERFSLILESASTNQTSMYLCASSPHYKGHEQFFGPGTRLTVL.

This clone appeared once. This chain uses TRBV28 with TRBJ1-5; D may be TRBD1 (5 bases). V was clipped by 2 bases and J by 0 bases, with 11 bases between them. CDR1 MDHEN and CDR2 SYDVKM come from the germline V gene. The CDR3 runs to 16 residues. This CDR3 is CASSLISTGSNQPQHF. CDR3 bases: TGTGCCAGCAGTTTAATCTCCACAGGTAGCAATCAGCCCCAGCATTTT.

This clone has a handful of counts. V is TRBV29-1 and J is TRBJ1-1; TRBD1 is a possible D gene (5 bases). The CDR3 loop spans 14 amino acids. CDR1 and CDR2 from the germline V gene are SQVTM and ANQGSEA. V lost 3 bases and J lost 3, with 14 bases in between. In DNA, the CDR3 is TGCAGCGTTGACAGGGCGGGGGGGTACACTGAAGCTTTCTTT. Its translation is CSVDRAGGYTEAFF.

CDR3 bases: TGTGCCAGCAGCTCCACCGCCGACAGGGCTAGAAACATTCAGTACTTC. Its translation is CASSSTADRARNIQYF. The chain recombines TRBV5-6 with TRBJ2-4; 7 nucleotides match TRBD1. With 3 bases clipped from V and 6 bases from J, the junction kept 12 bases outside the gene matches. There are 16 residues in the CDR3. Germline V gene sequence: CDR1 SGHDT, CDR2 YYEEEE. Variable domain in full (rest from reference TRBV5-6 and TRBJ2-4): DAGVTQSPTHLIKTRGQQVTLRCSPKSGHDTVSWYQQALGQGPQFIFQYYEEEERQRGNFPDRFSGHQFPNYSSELNVNALLLGDSALYLCASSSTADRARNIQYFGAGTRLSVL.

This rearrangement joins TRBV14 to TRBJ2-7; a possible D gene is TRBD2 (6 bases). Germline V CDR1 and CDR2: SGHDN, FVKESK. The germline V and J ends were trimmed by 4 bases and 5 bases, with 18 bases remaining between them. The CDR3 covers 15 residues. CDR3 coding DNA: TGTGCCAGCAGCCCCCGGGACTCCCACGGGGACGAGCAGTACTTC. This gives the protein CASSPRDSHGDEQYF.

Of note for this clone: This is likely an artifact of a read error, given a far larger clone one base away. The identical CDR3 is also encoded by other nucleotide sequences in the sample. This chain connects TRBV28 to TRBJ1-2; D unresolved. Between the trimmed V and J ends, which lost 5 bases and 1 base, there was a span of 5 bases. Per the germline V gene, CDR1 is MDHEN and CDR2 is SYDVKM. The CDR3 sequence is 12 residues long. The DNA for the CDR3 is TGTGCCAGCAGTCCGAATAACTATGGCTACACCTTC. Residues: CASSPNNYGYTF.